The source of this T cell receptor (beta chain) is a study of T cell responses to AZD1222 COVID-19 vaccine. Trimming cost V 4 bases and J 1 base, with 9 bases left between them. This CDR3 region has 15 residues. Germline V CDR1 and CDR2: KGHDR, SFDVKD. Sequencing used immunoSEQ multiplex PCR; TCRdb keeps in-frame clones, though not all of them. The sample records 150,000 to 180,000 clones, about 92% being singletons. This sequence was found in an adult in good health. This rearrangement joins TRBV24-1 to TRBJ2-2, with a weak D call TRBD1 (6 bases). Specimen: peripheral blood, collected on day 0 of AZD1222 vaccination. The CDR3 sequence is CATSDMGQNTGELFF. CDR3 coding DNA: TGTGCCACCAGTGACATGGGACAGAACACCGGGGAGCTGTTTTTT.